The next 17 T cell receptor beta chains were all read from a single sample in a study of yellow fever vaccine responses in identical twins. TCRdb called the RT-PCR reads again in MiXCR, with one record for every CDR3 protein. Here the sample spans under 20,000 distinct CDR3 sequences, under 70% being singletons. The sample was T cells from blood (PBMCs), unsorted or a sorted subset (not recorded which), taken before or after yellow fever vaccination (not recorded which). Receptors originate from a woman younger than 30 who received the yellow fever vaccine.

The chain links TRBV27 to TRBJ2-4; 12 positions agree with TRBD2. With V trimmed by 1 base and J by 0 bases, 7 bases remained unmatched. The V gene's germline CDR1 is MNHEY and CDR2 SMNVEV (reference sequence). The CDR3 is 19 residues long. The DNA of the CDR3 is TGTGCCAGCAGTTTATTTAGTCTAGCGGGGGGGATAGCCAAAAACATTCAGTACTTC. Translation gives CASSLFSLAGGIAKNIQYF.

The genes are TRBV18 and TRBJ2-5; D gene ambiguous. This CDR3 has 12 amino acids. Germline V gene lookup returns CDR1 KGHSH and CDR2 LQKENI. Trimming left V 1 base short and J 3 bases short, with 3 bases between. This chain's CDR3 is CASSPQEETQYF. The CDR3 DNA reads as TGTGCCAGCTCACCACAGGAAGAGACCCAGTACTTC.

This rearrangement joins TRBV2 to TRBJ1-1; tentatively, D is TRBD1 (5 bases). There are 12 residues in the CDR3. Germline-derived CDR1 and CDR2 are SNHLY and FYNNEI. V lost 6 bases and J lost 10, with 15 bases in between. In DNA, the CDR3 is TGTGCCAGCAGCCCTTGGGGCAGGGTAGCTTTCTTT. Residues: CASSPWGRVAFF. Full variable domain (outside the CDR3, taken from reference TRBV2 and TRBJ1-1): EPEVTQTPSHQVTQMGQEVILRCVPISNHLYFYWYRQILGQKVEFLVSFYNNEISEKSEIFDDQFSVERPDGSNFTLKIRSTKLEDSAMYFCASSPWGRVAFFGQGTRLTVV.

The CDR3 here is CASSTSGGSYNEQFF. In DNA form, the CDR3 reads TGTGCCAGCAGCACGAGCGGGGGCTCCTACAATGAGCAGTTCTTC. V usage is TRBV4-2 and J usage is TRBJ2-1, with TRBD2 identical over 8 bases. Germline V gene lookup returns CDR1 LGHNA and CDR2 YNFKEQ. The length of the CDR3 is 15 residues. V lost 5 bases to trimming and J lost 0 bases; unmatched junction nucleotides: 3.

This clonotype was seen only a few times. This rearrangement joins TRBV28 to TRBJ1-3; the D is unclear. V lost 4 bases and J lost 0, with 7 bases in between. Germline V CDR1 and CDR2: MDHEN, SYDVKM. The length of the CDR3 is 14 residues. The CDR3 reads CASSSSYSGNTIYF. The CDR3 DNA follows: TGTGCCAGCAGTTCATCATACTCTGGAAACACCATATATTTT.

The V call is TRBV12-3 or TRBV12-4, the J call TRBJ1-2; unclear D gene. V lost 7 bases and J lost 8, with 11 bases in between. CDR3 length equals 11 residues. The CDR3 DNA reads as TGTGCCAGCACCCAATGGCCCGGCTACACCTTC. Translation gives CASTQWPGYTF.

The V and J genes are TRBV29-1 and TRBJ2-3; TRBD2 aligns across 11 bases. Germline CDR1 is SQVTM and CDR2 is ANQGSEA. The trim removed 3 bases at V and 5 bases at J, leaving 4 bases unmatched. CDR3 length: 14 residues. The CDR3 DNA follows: TGCAGCGTTGACGGACTAGCGGGTGGAGATACGCAGTATTTT. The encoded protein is CSVDGLAGGDTQYF.

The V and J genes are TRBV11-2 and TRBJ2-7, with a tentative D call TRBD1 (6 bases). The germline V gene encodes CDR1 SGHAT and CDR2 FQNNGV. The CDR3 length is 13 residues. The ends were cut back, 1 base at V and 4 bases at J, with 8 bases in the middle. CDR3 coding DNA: TGTGCCAGCAGCTTAGTTCAGGGGTACGAGCAGTACTTC. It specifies CASSLVQGYEQYF.

The CDR3 here is CSVVGRAQTGELFF. CDR3 DNA sequence: TGCAGCGTTGTTGGAAGGGCCCAAACCGGGGAGCTGTTTTTT. This chain connects TRBV29-1 to TRBJ2-2, with D unresolved. V shed 4 bases and J shed 5 bases, with 14 bases lying between them. CDR3 length: 14 amino acids. The germline CDR1 and CDR2 sequences are SQVTM and ANQGSEA.

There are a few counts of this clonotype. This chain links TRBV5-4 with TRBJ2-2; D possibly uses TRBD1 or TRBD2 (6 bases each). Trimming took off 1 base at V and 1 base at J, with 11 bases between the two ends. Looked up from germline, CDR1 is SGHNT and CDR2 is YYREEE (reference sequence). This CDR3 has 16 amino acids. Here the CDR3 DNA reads TGTGCCAGCAGCTTGTTAGGGGGGATGAACACCGGGGAGCTGTTTTTT. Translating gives CASSLLGGMNTGELFF.

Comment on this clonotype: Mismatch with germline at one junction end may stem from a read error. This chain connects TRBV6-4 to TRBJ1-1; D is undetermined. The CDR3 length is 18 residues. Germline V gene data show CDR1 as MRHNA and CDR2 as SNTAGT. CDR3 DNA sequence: TGTGCCAGCAGCGACTACCCCGGTGCGGCGGGGTCGGGTACTGAAGCTTTCTTT. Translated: CASSDYPGAAGSGTEAFF.

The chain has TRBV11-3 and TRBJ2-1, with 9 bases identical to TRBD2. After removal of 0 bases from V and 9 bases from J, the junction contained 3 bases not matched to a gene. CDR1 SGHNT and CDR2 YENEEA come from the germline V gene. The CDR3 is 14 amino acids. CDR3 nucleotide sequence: TGTGCCAGCAGCTTAGAACTAGCGGGTCGTGAGCAGTTCTTC. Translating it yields CASSLELAGREQFF.

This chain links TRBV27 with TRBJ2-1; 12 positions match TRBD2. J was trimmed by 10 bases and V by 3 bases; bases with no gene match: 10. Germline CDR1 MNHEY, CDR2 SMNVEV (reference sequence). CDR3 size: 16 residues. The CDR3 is CASSFGPSGGAWEQFF. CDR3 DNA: TGTGCCAGCAGTTTTGGGCCTAGCGGGGGGGCGTGGGAGCAGTTCTTC.

The chain's CDR3 is CASSFGAPIYEQYF. The CDR3 nucleotides read TGTGCCAGCAGTTTCGGGGCCCCCATCTACGAGCAGTACTTC. The genes are TRBV28 and TRBJ2-7; perhaps D is TRBD1 or TRBD2 (5 bases each). This CDR3 has 14 residues. Germline CDR1 is MDHEN and CDR2 is SYDVKM. Trimming pared 3 bases from V and 3 bases from J, leaving 12 bases between.

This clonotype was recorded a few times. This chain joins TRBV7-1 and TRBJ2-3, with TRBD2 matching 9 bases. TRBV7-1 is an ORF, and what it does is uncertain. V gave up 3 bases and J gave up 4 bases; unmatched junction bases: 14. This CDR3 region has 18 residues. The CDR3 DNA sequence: TGTGCCAGCAGCTCCCCGTCCCGGCGGGGGGGCCTCGCAGATACGCAGTATTTT. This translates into CASSSPSRRGGLADTQYF.

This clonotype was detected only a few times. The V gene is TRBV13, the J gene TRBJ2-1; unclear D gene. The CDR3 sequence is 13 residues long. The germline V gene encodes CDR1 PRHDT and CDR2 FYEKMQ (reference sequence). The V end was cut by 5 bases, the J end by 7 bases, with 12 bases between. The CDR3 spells CASSAPSVNEQFF. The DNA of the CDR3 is TGTGCCAGCAGCGCCCCATCGGTAAATGAGCAGTTCTTC.

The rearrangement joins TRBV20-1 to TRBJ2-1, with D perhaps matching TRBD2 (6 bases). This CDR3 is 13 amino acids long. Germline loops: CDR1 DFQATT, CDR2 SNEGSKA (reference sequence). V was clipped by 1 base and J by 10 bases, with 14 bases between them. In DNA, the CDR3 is TGCAGTGCTAGAGGGACCCGGGAGTGGGAGCAGTTCTTC. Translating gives CSARGTREWEQFF.